These 30 T cell receptor beta chains were all obtained from the same sample, sequenced in a study of regulatory dendritic cells for organ transplantation. The antigens these receptors bind are not known. Allogeneic regulatory or mature dendritic cells were co-cultured for less than six days with CFSE-labeled sorted T cells at 1:10. The method was immunoSEQ multiplex PCR; TCRdb's version includes in-frame clones alone and lacks a portion of them. The table records some 18,000 clones, 70% to 80% of them present only once. The sequenced sample was memory CD4+ T cells from blood cultured with regulatory dendritic cells. The subset was: CD45RO+ memory T cells. The receptors originated from a human donor in good health.

This rearrangement joins TRBV19 to TRBJ1-3, with no clear D. This CDR3 has 15 residues. Germline CDR1 reads LNHDA; CDR2 reads SQIVND (reference sequence). Trimming took off 5 bases at V and 0 bases at J, with 11 bases between the two ends. The CDR3 region is CASSYKVFSGNTIYF. DNA for the CDR3: TGTGCCAGTAGTTATAAGGTCTTCTCTGGAAACACCATATATTTT.

The J gene is TRBJ2-6, the V gene TRBV27; no reliable D call. Trimming pared 0 bases from V and 0 bases from J, leaving 18 bases between. Germline CDR1 is MNHEY and CDR2 is SMNVEV (reference sequence). The CDR3 extends over 20 amino acids. The chain's CDR3 is CASSLSPLAYDVSGANVLTF. The CDR3 nucleotides read TGTGCCAGCAGTTTATCCCCCCTCGCTTACGACGTCTCTGGGGCCAACGTCCTGACTTTC.

J is TRBJ2-7 and V is TRBV19, with D possibly TRBD1 on 5 matching bases. The CDR3 has 14 amino acids. V lost 3 bases and J 2 bases, leaving 11 bases between the germline ends. The V gene's germline CDR1 is LNHDA and CDR2 SQIVND (reference sequence). CDR3 amino acids: CASSIWQGPYEQYF. For the CDR3, the DNA is TGTGCCAGTAGTATCTGGCAGGGCCCCTACGAGCAGTACTTC. Drawing the rest from reference TRBV19 and TRBJ2-7, the complete variable domain is DGGITQSPKYLFRKEGQNVTLSCEQNLNHDAMYWYRQDPGQGLRLIYYSQIVNDFQKGDIAEGYSVSREKKESFPLTVTSAQKNPTAFYLCASSIWQGPYEQYFGPGTRLTVT.

The J gene is TRBJ1-2, the V gene TRBV7-9; D call uncertain. The CDR3 is 15 residues long. CDR1 and CDR2 (germline): SEHNR, FQNEAQ (reference sequence). The V end lost 5 bases, the J end lost 2 bases, and 15 bases lay between the germline ends. DNA for the CDR3: TGTGCCAGCAGCCCGATCACGGCCCCAAACTATGGCTACACCTTC. It translates to CASSPITAPNYGYTF.

This sequence joins TRBV28 and TRBJ2-1; TRBD2 matches 8 bases. This CDR3 is built from 14 residues. Germline loops: CDR1 MDHEN, CDR2 SYDVKM. The V and J ends lost 5 bases and 3 bases, in that order; junction bases with no gene match: 3. CDR3 coding DNA: TGTGCCAGCAGTCCGGGGGGGCTCTACAATGAGCAGTTCTTC. It yields the protein CASSPGGLYNEQFF.

V is TRBV6-6 and J is TRBJ1-5; no clear D gene. There are 10 residues in the CDR3. Per germline, CDR1 MNHNY and CDR2 SVGAGI (reference sequence). The germline V and J ends were trimmed by 8 bases and 8 bases, with 7 bases remaining between them. CDR3 protein: CASGVKPQHF. The CDR3 nucleotides are TGTGCCAGCGGGGTAAAGCCCCAGCATTTT.

V and J are TRBV7-2 and TRBJ2-7; D is perhaps TRBD2 (5 bases). The V gene lost 1 base and the J gene lost 3 bases, with 16 bases spanning the gap. This CDR3 has 16 residues. CDR1 and CDR2 (germline): SGHTA, FQGNSA. CDR3 sequence (DNA): TGTGCCAGCAGCTTAGGACGGGGATTCAAGCGCTACGAGCAGTACTTC. This codes for CASSLGRGFKRYEQYF.

V usage is TRBV5-1 and J usage is TRBJ2-5; TRBD1 matches 7 bases. With 4 bases clipped from V and 2 bases from J, the junction kept 8 bases outside the gene matches. CDR3 length: 15 amino acids. Per germline, CDR1 SGHRS and CDR2 YFSETQ. The CDR3 nucleotides read TGCGCCAGCAGCCCCGACAGGGTAGGGCAAGAGACCCAGTACTTC. Translation gives CASSPDRVGQETQYF.

The chain carries TRBV7-9 and TRBJ2-2, with TRBD2 identical over 9 bases. The CDR3 is 16 amino acids. Trimming removed 8 bases from V and 7 bases from J; junction bases left unmatched: 14. Germline V CDR1 and CDR2: SEHNR, FQNEAQ (reference sequence). CDR3 coding DNA: TGTGCCAGCGATAATTTAGCGGGGGAGAATAACGGGGAGCTGTTTTTT. Translating it yields CASDNLAGENNGELFF.

The chain is built from TRBV11-1 and TRBJ2-1; maybe TRBD1 (5 bases). Germline CDR1 reads SGHAT; CDR2 reads FQDESV (reference sequence). The germline V and J ends were trimmed by 3 bases and 6 bases, with 9 bases remaining between them. CDR3 length: 13 residues. The CDR3 nucleotides are TGTGCCAGCAGCTTCAGGGATTTCAATGAGCAGTTCTTC. It is translated as CASSFRDFNEQFF.

The chain combines TRBV29-1 with TRBJ2-3; 7 bases match TRBD2. CDR3 size: 17 residues. Germline V gives CDR1 SQVTM, CDR2 ANQGSEA. The ends lost 0 bases at V and 2 bases at J; junction bases unmatched: 11. CDR3 in amino acids: CSVEDRGRGTITDTQYF. In DNA, the CDR3 is TGCAGCGTTGAAGATCGAGGGAGGGGCACAATCACAGATACGCAGTATTTT.

The J gene is TRBJ1-1, the V gene TRBV9; a weak D match, TRBD1 (6 bases). V lost 0 bases, J lost 1 base, and 19 bases lay in between. Germline CDR1 SGDLS, CDR2 YYNGEE. CDR3 size: 18 residues. The CDR3 here is CASSVVAFTGGRNTEAFF. CDR3 coding DNA: TGTGCCAGCAGCGTAGTTGCATTTACTGGGGGGCGGAACACTGAAGCTTTCTTT.

CDR3 nucleotide sequence: TGTGCCAGCAGTACGCGGGACTTCCGTTATGGCTACACCTTC. Its translation: CASSTRDFRYGYTF. The rearrangement links TRBV27 to TRBJ1-2, with D tentatively TRBD1 (5 bases). This CDR3 comprises 14 residues. The V end was cut by 5 bases, the J end by 5 bases, with 15 bases between. Germline V gives CDR1 MNHEY, CDR2 SMNVEV (reference sequence).

This clone was counted a few times. This rearrangement joins TRBV14 to TRBJ2-7, with a possible D match to TRBD2 (6 bases). Germline values: CDR1 SGHDN, CDR2 FVKESK. The CDR3 is 14 residues long. V gave up 3 bases and J gave up 3 bases, with 12 bases separating them. CDR3 loop: CASSQYTGVYEQYF. The CDR3 DNA sequence: TGTGCCAGCAGCCAGTATACGGGGGTCTACGAGCAGTACTTC.

The chain joins TRBV30 to TRBJ2-5, with a weak D call TRBD2 (6 bases). The ends were cut back, 0 bases at V and 5 bases at J, with 13 bases in the middle. Per the germline V gene, CDR1 is GTSNPN and CDR2 is SVGIG (reference sequence). The CDR3 has 14 residues. Written as DNA, the CDR3 is TGTGCCTGGAGTGTACCCGGGAGCGGCGAGACCCAGTACTTC. Residues: CAWSVPGSGETQYF.

The chain couples TRBV28 to TRBJ1-2, with D tentatively TRBD1 (5 bases). The germline gives CDR1 MDHEN, CDR2 SYDVKM. V was shortened by 5 bases and J by 5 bases, with 18 bases between the two germline ends. This CDR3 comprises 15 residues. CDR3 nucleotides: TGTGCCAGCAGTCCACCGTACGGGACGGTATATGGCTACACCTTC. It codes for CASSPPYGTVYGYTF.

The chain recombines TRBV30 with TRBJ2-1; D is possibly TRBD2 (7 bases). The ends were cut back, 2 bases at V and 3 bases at J, with 11 bases in the middle. The germline V gene has CDR1 GTSNPN and CDR2 SVGIG (reference sequence). The CDR3 is 14 residues long. The CDR3 sequence is CAWSRGGLYNEQFF. DNA of the CDR3: TGTGCCTGGAGTAGGGGGGGCCTCTACAATGAGCAGTTCTTC.

The chain combines TRBV25-1 with TRBJ1-3, with D possibly TRBD1 on 5 matching bases. CDR3 size: 15 residues. Germline CDR1 is MGHDK and CDR2 is SYGVNS. V was trimmed by 7 bases and J by 0 bases, leaving 13 bases between them. DNA of the CDR3: TGTGCCAGCACGGATAGGGGAAGCTCTGGAAACACCATATATTTT. It translates to CASTDRGSSGNTIYF.

The chain recombines TRBV5-4 with TRBJ1-3, with a tentative D call TRBD1 (5 bases). Per germline, CDR1 SGHNT and CDR2 YYREEE (reference sequence). V lost 2 bases and J 2 bases, leaving 8 bases between the germline ends. The CDR3 totals 14 residues. This CDR3 reads CASSFPGPGNTIYF. Here the CDR3 DNA reads TGTGCCAGCAGCTTCCCGGGACCTGGAAACACCATATATTTT.

This clone was counted once. The chain recombines TRBV19 with TRBJ1-6; 7 positions match TRBD1. The trim removed 5 bases at V and 6 bases at J, leaving 7 bases unmatched. The CDR3 length is 15 residues. Per germline, CDR1 LNHDA and CDR2 SQIVND (reference sequence). The CDR3 sequence is CASSPPGQPNSPLHF. CDR3 nucleotide sequence: TGTGCCAGTAGTCCTCCGGGACAGCCTAATTCACCCCTCCACTTT.

The CDR3 nucleotides are TGCGCCAGCAGTTCGGGACTAGCGGGGGGAGAGAACACCGGGGAGCTGTTTTTT. This gives the protein CASSSGLAGGENTGELFF. This sequence joins TRBV23-1 and TRBJ2-2; the match to TRBD2 covers 15 bases. TRBV23-1 is an ORF, with its function uncertain. Trimming removed 5 bases from V and 1 base from J; junction bases left unmatched: 5. CDR3 length: 18 amino acids.

This clone was seen once. The chain joins TRBV15 to TRBJ1-5, with D possibly being TRBD1 (5 bases). V lost 3 bases and J lost 4, with 16 bases in between. Germline V gene sequence: CDR1 LNHNV, CDR2 YYDKDF (reference sequence). This CDR3 comprises 16 residues. The CDR3 spells CATSSTNRQGNQPQHF. In DNA, the CDR3 is TGTGCCACCAGCAGTACGAACCGTCAGGGTAATCAGCCCCAGCATTTT. Complete variable domain (other parts from reference TRBV15 and TRBJ1-5): DAMVIQNPRYQVTQFGKPVTLSCSQTLNHNVMYWYQQKSSQAPKLLFHYYDKDFNNEADTPDNFQSRRPNTSFCFLDIRSPGLGDTAMYLCATSSTNRQGNQPQHFGDGTRLSIL.

J is TRBJ2-2 and V is TRBV11-2; D unclear. Trimming left V 5 bases short and J 2 bases short, with 15 bases between. Germline V gene lookup returns CDR1 SGHAT and CDR2 FQNNGV. This CDR3 is 16 amino acids long. The CDR3 here is CASSERRAFNTGELFF. CDR3 DNA sequence: TGTGCCAGCAGCGAGCGCCGGGCCTTCAACACCGGGGAGCTGTTTTTT.

V gene TRBV7-8 combines with J gene TRBJ2-1, with 12 bases identical to TRBD2. V gave up 6 bases and J gave up 7 bases; unmatched junction bases: 10. Germline loops: CDR1 SGHVS, CDR2 FQNEAQ. This CDR3 region has 16 residues. The CDR3 here is CASSGGVLAGGNEQFF. In DNA form, the CDR3 reads TGTGCCAGCAGTGGAGGGGTACTAGCGGGAGGAAATGAGCAGTTCTTC.

This chain uses TRBV11-2 with TRBJ1-5, with 8 bases matching TRBD1. CDR1 and CDR2 (germline): SGHAT, FQNNGV. V trimming: 5 bases; J trimming: 4 bases; junction bases outside the gene matches: 4. The CDR3 totals 14 residues. The CDR3 sequence is CASSQGQVNQPQHF. For the CDR3, the DNA is TGTGCCAGCAGCCAGGGACAGGTGAATCAGCCCCAGCATTTT.

In this sample, this clone turned up a few times. The chain carries TRBV6-1 and TRBJ2-5; D perhaps matches TRBD2 (6 bases). CDR3 length equals 13 residues. Germline V gene data show CDR1 as MNHNS and CDR2 as SASEGT. V lost 5 bases and J 7 bases, leaving 14 bases between the germline ends. The CDR3 DNA follows: TGTGCCAGCAGTAGGGAGGCCCTGGGGACCCAGTACTTC. Protein product: CASSREALGTQYF.

The chain is built from TRBV4-1 and TRBJ2-3; 7 bases are a match to TRBD1. The CDR3 is made up of 14 amino acids. V lost 4 bases, J lost 2 bases, and 3 bases stayed unmatched. Germline V gives CDR1 MGHRA, CDR2 YSYEKL. The DNA for the CDR3 is TGCGCCAGCAGCCCGGGACAGATCACAGATACGCAGTATTTT. Amino acid sequence: CASSPGQITDTQYF.

J is TRBJ2-7 and V is TRBV10-3, with 8 bases that match TRBD2. CDR1 is ENHRY and CDR2 is SYGVKD in the germline V gene. J gave up 5 bases and V 3 bases, and 3 bases lay outside the gene matches. There are 13 residues in the CDR3. The CDR3 is CAISEWREDEQYF. In nucleotides, the CDR3 is TGTGCCATCAGTGAATGGCGGGAGGACGAGCAGTACTTC.

V usage is TRBV7-3 and J usage is TRBJ2-2; TRBD1 agrees at 12 bases. Unmatched junction bases numbered 4, after V lost 5 bases and J lost 6 bases. The CDR3 contains 15 residues. CDR1 and CDR2 from the germline V gene are SGHTA and FQGTGA. In nucleotides, the CDR3 is TGTGCCAGCAGCCGAGGGGACAGGGGGCCCGGGGAGCTGTTTTTT. Its translation: CASSRGDRGPGELFF.

The chain combines TRBV15 with TRBJ1-1, with 7 bases that match TRBD1. V lost 5 bases to trimming and J lost 5 bases; unmatched junction nucleotides: 14. Germline V gives CDR1 LNHNV, CDR2 YYDKDF (reference sequence). CDR3 length equals 16 residues. CDR3 sequence reads: CATSSNPTGSLTEAFF. Written as DNA, the CDR3 is TGTGCCACCAGCTCGAATCCGACAGGGTCCTTAACTGAAGCTTTCTTT. Full variable domain (outside the CDR3, taken from reference TRBV15 and TRBJ1-1): DAMVIQNPRYQVTQFGKPVTLSCSQTLNHNVMYWYQQKSSQAPKLLFHYYDKDFNNEADTPDNFQSRRPNTSFCFLDIRSPGLGDTAMYLCATSSNPTGSLTEAFFGQGTRLTVV.